These 7 T cell receptor beta chains were sequenced from one sample in a study of OX40 agonist ivuxolimab in advanced cancers. The method was the immunoSEQ multiplex PCR assay. TCRdb's version of the immuneACCESS table is confined to in-frame rearrangements and falls short of the full clone set. An unresolved V gene accounts for under half of the shortfall where checked; the remainder is of unknown origin. The sample table records approximately 69,000 clones; around 82% of these occur just once. 7.5% to 9% of the sample is held by the ten biggest clonotypes. The starting material was CD4+ or CD8+ T cells sorted from blood, obtained in a trial of the OX40 agonist ivuxolimab. The receptors were sampled from an adult with an advanced solid tumor such as melanoma, head and neck, liver or kidney cancer.

The gene calls are TRBV7-3 and TRBJ2-2, with unresolved D. The CDR3 covers 12 residues. Germline-derived CDR1 and CDR2 are SGHTA and FQGTGA. Trimming took off 5 bases at V and 5 bases at J, with 6 bases between the two ends. This CDR3 reads CASSPATGELFF. In DNA, the CDR3 is TGTGCCAGCAGCCCAGCTACCGGGGAGCTGTTTTTT.

This chain links TRBV6-5 with TRBJ1-2; D is unclear. The germline V and J ends were trimmed by 2 bases and 1 base, with 8 bases remaining between them. The CDR3 sequence is 14 residues long. Germline CDR1 is MNHEY and CDR2 is SVGAGI. CDR3 sequence (DNA): TGTGCCAGCAGTTACCTTCCTAATAACTATGGCTACACCTTC. Protein product: CASSYLPNNYGYTF.

CDR3 DNA: TGTGCCAGCAGCTTAAAACGGAGTTTACAAGAGACCCAGTACTTC. Its translation: CASSLKRSLQETQYF. The chain uses TRBV13 and TRBJ2-5; D is unresolved. CDR3 length: 15 residues. V lost 2 bases and J lost 2, with 12 bases in between. Germline V gives CDR1 PRHDT, CDR2 FYEKMQ (reference sequence).

This chain joins TRBV4-3 and TRBJ2-3; 8 nucleotides line up with TRBD2. This CDR3 is built from 17 residues. The ends lost 0 bases at V and 2 bases at J; junction bases unmatched: 7. From germline, CDR1 is LGHNA and CDR2 YSLEER. CDR3 residues: CASSQDPSGGNTDTQYF. CDR3 DNA sequence: TGCGCCAGCAGCCAAGATCCCAGCGGGGGAAACACAGATACGCAGTATTTT.

This chain uses TRBV11-2 with TRBJ2-2, with D perhaps TRBD2 (5 bases). Germline loops: CDR1 SGHAT, CDR2 FQNNGV. V was clipped by 5 bases and J by 0 bases, with 16 bases between them. The CDR3 extends over 17 amino acids. The CDR3 is CASSPTSTSSNTGELFF. In DNA, the CDR3 is TGTGCCAGCAGCCCCACCAGCACTAGTTCGAACACCGGGGAGCTGTTTTTT.

This chain connects TRBV27 to TRBJ1-2, with a tentative D call TRBD1 (6 bases). Per germline, CDR1 MNHEY and CDR2 SMNVEV (reference sequence). The CDR3 has 16 residues. Trimming stripped 3 bases from V and 1 base from J, with 15 bases between. The CDR3 region is CASSFWGGDGNYGYTF. Here the CDR3 DNA reads TGTGCCAGCAGTTTTTGGGGGGGCGATGGTAACTATGGCTACACCTTC.

The chain employs TRBV18 and TRBJ2-3, with TRBD2 identical over 10 bases. With 6 bases clipped from V and 6 bases from J, the junction kept 6 bases outside the gene matches. The CDR3 loop spans 14 amino acids. The germline V gene has CDR1 KGHSH and CDR2 LQKENI. The CDR3 reads CASSPGTSADTQYF. The CDR3 DNA follows: TGTGCCAGCTCCCCCGGGACTAGCGCCGATACGCAGTATTTT.